This passage covers 26 T cell receptor beta chains from one sample sequenced in a study of blood T cells in healthy people across ages. With a J-beta primer mix and a sample-barcoded 5' primer, a second PCR ran 7 to 11 cycles. MiXCR, run by TCRdb on the 5' RACE reads, gives a single entry per CDR3 protein. The sample shows roughly 1,800,000 distinct CDR3 sequences, about 50% of them seen only once. Sequenced material: blood. These receptors all stem from a woman between 35 and 50 years old in good health.

The chain links TRBV6-5 to TRBJ2-3, with no clear D. Between the trimmed V and J ends, which lost 0 bases and 3 bases, there was a span of 16 bases. The CDR3 contains 17 residues. Per the germline V gene, CDR1 is MNHEY and CDR2 is SVGAGI. The CDR3, as DNA: TGTGCCAGCAGTTACTCGTCGCTAAGCCCCGGGACAGATACGCAGTATTTT. Translated, it gives CASSYSSLSPGTDTQYF.

This clonotype was counted between two and nine times. The rearrangement links TRBV5-6 to TRBJ2-7; weak D call: TRBD1 (6 bases). In germline, CDR1 is SGHDT, CDR2 YYEEEE. The CDR3 covers 17 residues. Trimming stripped 4 bases from V and 1 base from J, with 21 bases between. The CDR3 is CASSPQRHWDISYEQYF. The CDR3 nucleotides are TGTGCCAGCAGCCCGCAGAGACACTGGGACATTTCCTACGAGCAGTACTTC.

The chain is built from TRBV20-1 and TRBJ1-1; 8 bases fit TRBD1. Trimming at V came to 5 bases and at J to 2 bases, leaving 7 bases not matched to a gene. The CDR3 totals 14 residues. In germline, CDR1 is DFQATT, CDR2 SNEGSKA (reference sequence). The CDR3 sequence: CSAPRTGSNTEAFF. CDR3 bases: TGCAGTGCTCCGCGGACAGGGAGCAACACTGAAGCTTTCTTT.

CDR3 in DNA: TGCGCCAGCAGCGGGCGGTCTATAGGTGGGGTCTATGGCTACACCTTC. Encoded protein: CASSGRSIGGVYGYTF. The chain links TRBV4-1 to TRBJ1-2; D ambiguous. Germline V gives CDR1 MGHRA, CDR2 YSYEKL. V was trimmed by 5 bases and J by 4 bases, leaving 20 bases between them. This CDR3 spans 16 amino acids.

This clonotype has more than one count but fewer than ten. The rearrangement joins TRBV28 to TRBJ1-2; 7 bases fit TRBD1. Germline V gene sequence: CDR1 MDHEN, CDR2 SYDVKM. V lost 1 base to trimming and J lost 4 bases; unmatched junction nucleotides: 9. CDR3 size: 16 residues. The CDR3 sequence is CASSLSPADRAYGYTF. In DNA, the CDR3 is TGTGCCAGCAGTTTATCCCCCGCAGACAGGGCCTATGGCTACACCTTC.

The rearrangement links TRBV6-6 to TRBJ1-5; D is perhaps TRBD1 (5 bases). The V end lost 3 bases, the J end lost 8 bases, and 14 bases lay between the germline ends. Germline assignment: CDR1 MNHNY and CDR2 SVGAGI (reference sequence). The CDR3 sequence is 14 residues long. The CDR3 reads CASSYFQGEEPQHF. The CDR3 DNA reads TGTGCCAGCAGTTATTTTCAAGGGGAGGAGCCCCAGCATTTT.

V gene TRBV4-2 combines with J gene TRBJ2-3, with D hard to call. The germline gives CDR1 LGHNA, CDR2 YNFKEQ. The CDR3 extends over 15 amino acids. The V end lost 5 bases, the J end lost 2 bases, and 14 bases lay between the germline ends. In nucleotides, the CDR3 is TGTGCCAGCAGCTCCGGCTCCGTTGCCACAGATACGCAGTATTTT. It codes for CASSSGSVATDTQYF.

This clonotype was counted ten times or more. The chain has TRBV20-1 and TRBJ2-1; TRBD1 might be the D (6 bases). V was clipped by 2 bases and J by 0 bases, with 8 bases between them. The CDR3 consists of 14 residues. Germline CDR1 is DFQATT and CDR2 is SNEGSKA (reference sequence). The CDR3 reads CSARKGGSYNEQFF. The CDR3 DNA sequence: TGCAGTGCTAGAAAAGGGGGCTCCTACAATGAGCAGTTCTTC.

This clonotype has just a few counts. This sequence joins TRBV24-1 and TRBJ2-1; TRBD1 matches 7 bases. Germline CDR1 reads KGHDR; CDR2 reads SFDVKD. Trimming cost V 3 bases and J 0 bases; bases outside gene matches: 7. The CDR3 is made up of 17 amino acids. CDR3 in amino acids: CATSDITGASSYNEQFF. In DNA form, the CDR3 reads TGTGCCACCAGTGATATCACAGGGGCAAGCTCCTACAATGAGCAGTTCTTC.

The chain links TRBV12-3 or TRBV12-4 to TRBJ1-2; tentatively, D is TRBD1 (6 bases). The CDR3 covers 15 residues. V gave up 5 bases and J gave up 2 bases, with 15 bases separating them. CDR3 residues: CASSPSGARNYGYTF. The CDR3 nucleotides read TGTGCCAGCAGTCCCTCAGGGGCGCGGAACTATGGCTACACCTTC.

This clonotype was seen once. With a much larger clone just one base away, this may be a read error. The gene calls are TRBV12-3 or TRBV12-4 and TRBJ1-2; the D is unclear. Deletions cut 5 bases from V and 5 bases from J, with 12 bases between. This CDR3 contains 13 residues. The CDR3 bases are TGTGCCAGCAGTCCGCAACAGTCTTATGGCTACACCTTC. Amino acids: CASSPQQSYGYTF.

The V call is TRBV4-3, the J call TRBJ1-5; D uncertain. The CDR3 is 14 residues long. V lost 4 bases and J 4 bases, leaving 11 bases between the germline ends. Germline assignment: CDR1 LGHNA and CDR2 YSLEER. The CDR3 region has the DNA TGCGCCAGCAGCCTTCAGACGGGAAATCAGCCCCAGCATTTT. Translated: CASSLQTGNQPQHF.

The table lists this clonotype with a few counts. The chain uses TRBV7-9 and TRBJ2-5; D gene unclear. Germline CDR1 and CDR2: SEHNR and FQNEAQ (reference sequence). CDR3 size: 15 residues. V lost 5 bases and J lost 1, with 14 bases in between. The CDR3 loop reads CASSPSGSIQETQYF. Here the CDR3 DNA reads TGTGCCAGCAGCCCCTCCGGGTCCATCCAAGAGACCCAGTACTTC. The full variable domain, with the rest looked up from reference TRBV7-9 and TRBJ2-5, is DTGVSQNPRHKITKRGQNVTFRCDPISEHNRLYWYRQTLGQGPEFLTYFQNEAQLEKSRLLSDRFSAERPKGSFSTLEIQRTEQGDSAMYLCASSPSGSIQETQYFGPGTRLLVL.

The chain joins TRBV20-1 to TRBJ2-1, with unresolved D. Trimming stripped 3 bases from V and 7 bases from J, with 10 bases between. Germline CDR1 and CDR2: DFQATT and SNEGSKA (reference sequence). The CDR3 covers 12 residues. CDR3 nucleotides: TGCAGTGCTAGGCTTCTAGAGAATGAGCAGTTCTTC. Translation: CSARLLENEQFF.

In DNA form, the CDR3 reads TGTGCCAGCAGTTCCCGGGAGGGGGCGGCTCAAGAGACCCAGTACTTC. Translating gives CASSSREGAAQETQYF. The chain couples TRBV6-5 to TRBJ2-5; the D gene is possibly TRBD2 (8 bases). Germline V gene data show CDR1 as MNHEY and CDR2 as SVGAGI. CDR3 length: 16 amino acids. Trimming took 4 bases from V and 2 from J, leaving 17 bases between them.

The genes are TRBV12-3 or TRBV12-4 and TRBJ1-2; 7 nucleotides line up with TRBD1. V dropped 4 bases and J dropped 0; count of bases not matched to a gene: 5. The CDR3 extends over 15 amino acids. This CDR3 is CASSSETGSNYGYTF. CDR3 in DNA: TGTGCCAGCAGTTCGGAGACAGGGTCTAACTATGGCTACACCTTC.

The CDR3 sequence is CASSPSQAGPRTDTQYF. CDR3 DNA: TGTGCCAGCAGCCCCTCCCAAGCGGGGCCGCGAACAGATACGCAGTATTTT. The chain is built from TRBV4-2 and TRBJ2-3; 7 nucleotides match TRBD2. Germline loops: CDR1 LGHNA, CDR2 YNFKEQ. There are 17 residues in the CDR3. Trimming removed 4 bases from V and 3 bases from J; junction bases left unmatched: 13.

V gene TRBV7-2 combines with J gene TRBJ2-7; 11 bases agree with TRBD1. The end of the DNA fits TRBJ2-5 better, so the J call may be wrong. The CDR3 has 14 residues. From germline, CDR1 is SGHTA and CDR2 FQGNSA. In DNA, the CDR3 is TGTGCCAGCAGTCCTGGGACAGGGGGACAGACCCAGTACTTC. Translation gives CASSPGTGGQTQYF.

The CDR3, as DNA: TGTGCCAGCAGCCGCAAAGCGCAAGAGACCCAGTACTTC. It codes for CASSRKAQETQYF. The chain joins TRBV3-1 to TRBJ2-5; the D is unclear. With 4 bases removed from V and 2 bases from J, the gap between germline ends came to 8 bases. The CDR3 is 13 residues long. Looked up from germline, CDR1 is LGHDT and CDR2 is YNNKEL (reference sequence).

This clonotype has just a few counts. This chain connects TRBV6-6 to TRBJ2-7, with D unresolved. The CDR3 has 12 residues. With 0 bases removed from V and 9 bases from J, the gap between germline ends came to 9 bases. The V gene's germline CDR1 is MNHNY and CDR2 SVGAGI (reference sequence). CDR3 in amino acids: CASSYSGERQYF. CDR3 coding DNA: TGTGCCAGCAGTTACTCTGGGGAACGGCAGTACTTC.

The chain has TRBV20-1 and TRBJ1-5, with D unclear. The CDR3 contains 14 residues. Germline V gene lookup returns CDR1 DFQATT and CDR2 SNEGSKA (reference sequence). The V gene lost 1 base and the J gene lost 0 bases, with 7 bases spanning the gap. CDR3 DNA: TGCAGTGCTAGAGTTCGGAATAGCAATCAGCCCCAGCATTTT. It translates to CSARVRNSNQPQHF.

This clonotype was detected only a few times. The chain employs TRBV12-5 and TRBJ2-3, with a tentative D call TRBD2 (7 bases). Germline V CDR1 and CDR2: LGHNT, FRNRAP. The CDR3 has 15 residues. V gave up 8 bases and J gave up 2 bases, with 17 bases separating them. In DNA, the CDR3 is TGTGCTAGTAGGGGGGGGAGCGGCCTCACAGATACGCAGTATTTT. This gives the protein CASRGGSGLTDTQYF.

This chain connects TRBV25-1 to TRBJ1-2; the D gene is possibly TRBD1 (6 bases). Trimming took off 3 bases at V and 4 bases at J, with 15 bases between the two ends. CDR1 and CDR2 (germline): MGHDK, SYGVNS. The CDR3 has 15 amino acids. The CDR3 reads CASSDELTGAYGYTF. DNA for the CDR3: TGTGCCAGCAGTGACGAGTTGACAGGCGCCTATGGCTACACCTTC.

This chain joins TRBV12-3 or TRBV12-4 and TRBJ2-7; tentatively, D is TRBD2 (6 bases). V dropped 5 bases and J dropped 5 bases, with 10 bases sitting between them. The CDR3 is made up of 12 amino acids. DNA for the CDR3: TGTGCCAGCAGTGCGGGAATTGACGAGCAGTACTTC. It encodes CASSAGIDEQYF.

V usage is TRBV20-1 and J usage is TRBJ2-1; 12 bases are a match to TRBD2. Looked up from germline, CDR1 is DFQATT and CDR2 is SNEGSKA (reference sequence). The V gene end was trimmed by 5 bases and the J gene end by 7 bases; junction bases not matched to a gene: 9. The CDR3 runs to 15 residues. The DNA for the CDR3 is TGCAGTGCTCAAGGACGACTAGCGGGGGCGAATGAGCAGTTCTTC. Translating gives CSAQGRLAGANEQFF.

The rearrangement joins TRBV5-1 to TRBJ2-5; 7 bases align to TRBD2. With 0 bases clipped from V and 7 bases from J, the junction kept 12 bases outside the gene matches. This CDR3 is built from 16 residues. CDR1 and CDR2 (germline): SGHRS, YFSETQ. CDR3 nucleotides: TGCGCCAGCAGCTTGGGCCAAGGACTAGTGGGTCGGACCCAGTACTTC. This sequence encodes CASSLGQGLVGRTQYF.